These 27 T cell receptor beta chains originate from one sample sequenced in a study of T cell repertoires in cytomegalovirus infection. TCRdb re-called the reads through MiXCR, storing one row per CDR3 protein. The table records 150,000 to 200,000 distinct CDR3 sequences, 28% of them present only once. Sequencing was carried out using PBMCs. The source of these receptors is a human donor in good health (CMV status not recorded). Some clones in this sample may be carry-over from other donors' samples.

CDR3 loop: CASSFSSGDYTGELFF. CDR3 coding DNA: TGTGCCAGCAGTTTTTCGAGCGGGGATTACACCGGGGAGCTGTTTTTT. V gene TRBV27 combines with J gene TRBJ2-2; 7 bases line up with TRBD2. The CDR3 is 16 amino acids. V shed 3 bases, J shed 3 bases, and the junction held 7 bases outside the gene matches. Germline assignment: CDR1 MNHEY and CDR2 SMNVEV (reference sequence).

This clonotype was seen ten or more times. The chain recombines TRBV12-3 or TRBV12-4 with TRBJ1-2; 9 bases line up with TRBD1. CDR3 size: 13 residues. With 1 base clipped from V and 7 bases from J, the junction kept 1 base outside the gene matches. CDR3 sequence (DNA): TGTGCCAGCAGTTTAGGACAGGGGGGTGGCTACACCTTC. It yields the protein CASSLGQGGGYTF.

This clonotype was counted only a few times. The chain couples TRBV7-2 to TRBJ1-2, with D perhaps TRBD1 (6 bases). The CDR3 spans 14 residues. In germline, CDR1 is SGHTA, CDR2 FQGNSA. Trimming took off 5 bases at V and 6 bases at J, with 16 bases between the two ends. The CDR3 nucleotides are TGTGCCAGCAGCCCAGACAGGAGCGCTGATGGCTACACCTTC. Encoded protein: CASSPDRSADGYTF.

A few counts support this clonotype. The rearrangement links TRBV10-1 to TRBJ1-1; D is uncertain. Germline CDR1 and CDR2: WNHNN and SYGVQD (reference sequence). This CDR3 spans 14 amino acids. V lost 3 bases, J lost 6 bases, and 14 bases lay in between. CDR3 sequence reads: CASSDPGPGAEAFF. The CDR3 DNA sequence: TGCGCCAGCAGTGATCCCGGTCCCGGCGCTGAAGCTTTCTTT.

This clonotype came up many times. The genes are TRBV7-2 and TRBJ2-3, with TRBD1 as a possible D gene (5 bases). The CDR3 is 17 residues long. V shed 1 base and J shed 5 bases, with 19 bases lying between them. Germline loops: CDR1 SGHTA, CDR2 FQGNSA. CDR3 residues: CASSLVARATTKDTQYF. The CDR3 nucleotides read TGTGCCAGCAGCTTAGTTGCCAGGGCCACGACGAAAGATACGCAGTATTTT.

This chain connects TRBV5-6 to TRBJ2-7; 8 positions match TRBD2. The trim removed 0 bases at V and 7 bases at J, leaving 9 bases unmatched. The CDR3 sequence is 15 residues long. Germline loops: CDR1 SGHDT, CDR2 YYEEEE. The CDR3 DNA sequence: TGTGCCAGCAGCTTGGGGACCGGGGGGGCACGTGAGCAGTACTTC. This gives the protein CASSLGTGGAREQYF.

This clonotype appeared a few times. V is TRBV6-2 or TRBV6-3 and J is TRBJ2-2; possible D gene TRBD1, 6 bases. The length of the CDR3 is 17 residues. Germline V gene lookup returns CDR1 MNHEY and CDR2 SVGEGT. The ends were cut back, 0 bases at V and 1 base at J, with 12 bases in the middle. CDR3 sequence reads: CASSYSTWGQNTGELFF. The CDR3, as DNA: TGTGCCAGCAGTTACTCGACGTGGGGACAGAACACCGGGGAGCTGTTTTTT.

In its sample, this clonotype was seen many times. V usage is TRBV7-2 and J usage is TRBJ2-7; no clear D. This CDR3 has 16 amino acids. The germline V gene has CDR1 SGHTA and CDR2 FQGNSA. Trimming removed 5 bases at V and 6 bases at J, with 23 bases between. CDR3 sequence reads: CASSPARARPPLEQYF. CDR3 DNA sequence: TGTGCCAGCAGCCCCGCTAGGGCGAGGCCTCCGCTCGAGCAGTACTTC.

This clonotype has just a few counts. The junction and the germline gene differ at one end; a read error may be behind it. The chain carries TRBV2 and TRBJ1-1, with D unresolved. The CDR3 runs 15 residues. CDR1 SNHLY and CDR2 FYNNEI come from the germline V gene. CDR3 region: CASSDIGQLDTEAFF. CDR3 nucleotide sequence: TGTGCCAGTAGTGATATAGGCCAGCTGGACACTGAAGCTTTCTTT.

The chain joins TRBV30 to TRBJ1-3; D is perhaps TRBD1 (6 bases). In germline, CDR1 is GTSNPN, CDR2 SVGIG (reference sequence). The CDR3 is 16 amino acids. Trimming pared 2 bases from V and 1 base from J, leaving 15 bases between. CDR3 in amino acids: CAWSRDTLHSGNTIYF. The CDR3 DNA is TGTGCCTGGAGTAGGGACACCCTACATTCTGGAAACACCATATATTTT.

This clonotype was observed once. The V and J genes are TRBV12-3 or TRBV12-4 and TRBJ1-4, with D possibly matching TRBD1 (5 bases). The CDR3 has 15 amino acids. V was clipped by 1 base and J by 4 bases, with 10 bases between them. This CDR3 reads CASSLGQMDNEKLFF. The DNA for the CDR3 is TGTGCCAGCAGTTTAGGACAGATGGATAATGAAAAACTGTTTTTT.

This clonotype came up a few times. This sequence joins TRBV12-5 and TRBJ1-4; D is unclear. This CDR3 is built from 12 residues. The germline gives CDR1 LGHNT, CDR2 FRNRAP. V was cut by 5 bases and J by 8 bases, with 9 bases left in between. CDR3 sequence: CASGASSEKLFF. The CDR3 DNA is TGTGCTAGTGGTGCCTCGTCCGAAAAACTGTTTTTT.

The J gene is TRBJ2-7, the V gene TRBV7-6; 8 bases agree with TRBD1. Unmatched junction bases numbered 8, after V lost 1 base and J lost 6 bases. CDR1 is SGHVS and CDR2 is FNYEAQ in the germline V gene. This CDR3 is 15 amino acids long. The CDR3 coding sequence is TGTGCCAGCAGCTTAGGGGCCCAGGGGGCGCGCGAGCAGTACTTC. Amino acid sequence: CASSLGAQGAREQYF.

This clonotype has just a few counts. V usage is TRBV12-5 and J usage is TRBJ1-1, with 8 bases lining up with TRBD1. The CDR3 spans 16 residues. V shed 5 bases and J 0 bases; nucleotides not matched to a gene: 8. From germline, CDR1 is LGHNT and CDR2 FRNRAP. The CDR3 loop reads CASGPPSTGVNTEAFF. The CDR3 bases are TGTGCTAGTGGTCCACCGTCGACAGGGGTGAACACTGAAGCTTTCTTT.

The chain uses TRBV12-3 or TRBV12-4 and TRBJ1-1, with D perhaps TRBD1 (5 bases). Deletions cut 6 bases from V and 6 bases from J, with 14 bases between. The CDR3 consists of 13 residues. The CDR3 protein is CASSFDSNSEAFF. The DNA of the CDR3 is TGTGCCAGCAGCTTCGACAGTAACTCTGAAGCTTTCTTT.

This clonotype was recorded once. This chain joins TRBV29-1 and TRBJ2-7; TRBD1 or TRBD2 may be the D gene (5 bases each). CDR1 and CDR2 (germline): SQVTM, ANQGSEA. The V gene lost 0 bases and the J gene lost 0 bases, with 6 bases spanning the gap. The CDR3 is 13 residues long. The CDR3 region has the DNA TGCAGCGTTGAAGAGGGGGACTCCTACGAGCAGTACTTC. This translates into CSVEEGDSYEQYF.

This chain links TRBV7-8 with TRBJ1-1, with TRBD1 matching 9 bases. Germline loops: CDR1 SGHVS, CDR2 FQNEAQ. Trimming cost V 0 bases and J 1 base; bases outside gene matches: 6. CDR3 length: 17 residues. The CDR3 DNA reads TGTGCCAGCAGCTTAGCGCCGGGACAGGGCCAGAACACTGAAGCTTTCTTT. It specifies CASSLAPGQGQNTEAFF.

This clonotype was seen more than once but under ten times. The chain couples TRBV4-3 to TRBJ2-3; TRBD1 is a possible D gene (6 bases). The V end was cut by 3 bases, the J end by 5 bases, with 15 bases between. The CDR3 spans 15 residues. CDR1 and CDR2 (germline): LGHNA, YSLEER. For the CDR3, the DNA is TGCGCCAGCAGCCATCACAACAGGGATCTAGATACGCAGTATTTT. This encodes CASSHHNRDLDTQYF.

This clonotype was observed at least ten times. The gene calls are TRBV7-8 and TRBJ2-5; the D gene could be TRBD1 or TRBD2 (5 bases each). The germline gives CDR1 SGHVS, CDR2 FQNEAQ. The CDR3 extends over 13 amino acids. V lost 6 bases, J lost 4 bases, and 12 bases lay in between. CDR3 loop: CASRVEDTETQYF. The CDR3 coding sequence is TGTGCCAGCAGGGTGGAGGACACAGAGACCCAGTACTTC.

This clonotype was found a few times. The chain employs TRBV14 and TRBJ2-1; D tentatively fits TRBD1 or TRBD2 (5 bases each). The V gene lost 6 bases and the J gene lost 6 bases, with 12 bases spanning the gap. Per germline, CDR1 SGHDN and CDR2 FVKESK. This CDR3 has 13 residues. As DNA, the CDR3 is TGTGCCAGCAGGGGGGACGGGTTCAATGAGCAGTTCTTC. Protein sequence: CASRGDGFNEQFF.

Many counts were recorded for this clonotype. The chain carries TRBV11-2 and TRBJ1-4; D remains ambiguous. This CDR3 comprises 13 residues. CDR1 SGHAT and CDR2 FQNNGV come from the germline V gene. The V end lost 3 bases, the J end lost 7 bases, and 9 bases lay between the germline ends. The CDR3: CASSLRLGEKLFF. The DNA of the CDR3 is TGTGCCAGCAGCTTGAGGTTGGGTGAAAAACTGTTTTTT.

This clonotype appeared many times. The rearrangement uses TRBV7-8 and TRBJ1-2; no clear D. The CDR3 has 16 amino acids. V was pared by 5 bases and J by 6 bases, with 22 bases between. Looked up from germline, CDR1 is SGHVS and CDR2 is FQNEAQ. Here the CDR3 reads CASSTHTFLGRNGYTF. Written as DNA, the CDR3 is TGTGCCAGCAGCACCCACACCTTCCTAGGACGAAATGGCTACACCTTC.

This clonotype came up many times. J is TRBJ2-3 and V is TRBV11-2; 9 nucleotides match TRBD2. The CDR3 consists of 15 residues. V lost 3 bases, J lost 7 bases, and 8 bases stayed unmatched. Germline V gives CDR1 SGHAT, CDR2 FQNNGV. The CDR3 loop is CASSFGSGGDYTQYF. In DNA form, the CDR3 reads TGTGCCAGCAGCTTTGGTAGCGGGGGAGACTATACGCAGTATTTT.

This clonotype was found a few times. The gene calls are TRBV2 and TRBJ2-4; no clear D gene. Per the germline V gene, CDR1 is SNHLY and CDR2 is FYNNEI. The ends were cut back, 8 bases at V and 0 bases at J, with 11 bases in the middle. This CDR3 is built from 14 residues. The chain's CDR3 is CASCYSLAKNIQYF. In nucleotides, the CDR3 is TGTGCCAGCTGCTACAGCCTAGCCAAAAACATTCAGTACTTC.

The chain recombines TRBV11-2 with TRBJ2-3; TRBD2 matches 7 bases. Germline V gene sequence: CDR1 SGHAT, CDR2 FQNNGV. V dropped 4 bases and J dropped 5; count of bases not matched to a gene: 3. The CDR3 is 13 residues long. CDR3 residues: CASSSTGGDTQYF. The CDR3 nucleotides read TGTGCCAGCAGCTCAACGGGGGGAGATACGCAGTATTTT.

V gene TRBV10-2 combines with J gene TRBJ1-5; D remains ambiguous. CDR3 length: 12 amino acids. Germline V gene lookup returns CDR1 WSHSY and CDR2 SAAADI. The ends were cut back, 7 bases at V and 6 bases at J, with 10 bases in the middle. The CDR3: CASTEGPQPQHF. CDR3 coding DNA: TGCGCCAGCACCGAAGGGCCTCAGCCCCAGCATTTT.

This clonotype was seen at least ten times. The V gene is TRBV7-9, the J gene TRBJ2-2; D not certain. V lost 5 bases and J lost 1, with 11 bases in between. The length of the CDR3 is 15 residues. CDR1 and CDR2 from the germline V gene are SEHNR and FQNEAQ (reference sequence). The CDR3, as DNA: TGTGCCAGCAGCCATGGGCAGCGGAACACCGGGGAGCTGTTTTTT. Protein product: CASSHGQRNTGELFF.